This TCR beta chain comes out of a study of post-analysis software for immune sequencing data. Study context: The disease courses covered relapsing-remitting, secondary progressive and progressive-relapsing multiple sclerosis.

This clonotype was picked up many times. Antigen: not known. Study-wide results and limits: The five TRBV segments detected at higher frequency in patients than in controls included TRBV5-6, TRBV5-1 and TRBV20-1. Analysis by F measure revealed that same-batch samples clustered strongly together.

The CDR3 is made up of 12 amino acids. V shed 6 bases, J shed 5 bases, and the junction held 6 bases outside the gene matches. The germline gives CDR1 SQVTM, CDR2 ANQGSEA. Presence of unique molecular identifiers characterized the TCR beta cDNA libraries. One entry per CDR3 protein results from TCRdb running MiXCR on the PCR reads. Here the sample spans 600,000 to 700,000 distinct CDR3 sequences, approximately 60% being singletons. Sequencing was done on a sample of blood. V and J are TRBV29-1 and TRBJ2-5, with TRBD1 identical over 7 bases. The clonotype was recovered from a girl aged 2 to 10 with multiple sclerosis. The CDR3 nucleotides read TGCAGCGTCCGACAGGGTGGGGAGACCCAGTACTTC. Amino acid sequence: CSVRQGGETQYF.